This record covers a single T cell receptor (beta chain). Deletions cut 3 bases from V and 7 bases from J, with 9 bases between. The CDR3 is 13 amino acids. CDR1 is KGHDR and CDR2 is SFDVKD in the germline V gene. In the original processing: Amplification from reference gene primers served as the basis for estimated nucleated cell counts. Profiling relied on immunoSEQ multiplex PCR, and the TCRdb table lists in-frame clones only, not all of them. V and J calls and clone size follow that table, whereas D and trimming were derived from the DNA. The table includes 12,000 to 15,000 clones, more than 70% detected once. The entry originates in a study of blood T cell repertoires in COVID-19. Whole-study context: Donors in the United States, Italy and Spain gave samples during acute or convalescent COVID-19. T cells, B-cell-depleted T cells, or PBMCs supplied cDNA or gDNA.

V is TRBV24-1 and J is TRBJ1-5, with a weak D call TRBD1 (5 bases). This TCR was recovered from a human donor in a cohort sampled during active COVID-19. Sequencing used peripheral blood. As DNA, the CDR3 is TGTGCCACCAGTGATGGGGCAGGACAGCCCCAGCATTTT. Translation gives CATSDGAGQPQHF.